Below, 25 T cell receptor beta chains from the same sample are listed, as sequenced in a study of T cell repertoires in cytomegalovirus infection. The antigens of these receptors remain unknown. From the reads, TCRdb called clonotypes with MiXCR, one entry per CDR3 protein. The sample holds about 920,000 distinct CDR3 sequences, approximately 30% seen once. This specimen was cultured CD8+ T cells from PBMCs, taken from culture after CMV antigen stimulation. All receptors come from a human donor in good health (CMV status not recorded). Some clones in this sample may be carry-over from other donors' samples.

This rearrangement joins TRBV6-5 to TRBJ2-1; tentative D call: TRBD1 (5 bases). Looked up from germline, CDR1 is MNHEY and CDR2 is SVGAGI. The CDR3 has 13 amino acids. Trimming pared 5 bases from V and 10 bases from J, leaving 15 bases between. CDR3 nucleotide sequence: TGTGCCAGCAGTACCTTCCAGGGTAGCGAGCAGTTCTTC. Its translation: CASSTFQGSEQFF.

This clonotype was counted only a few times. The chain carries TRBV5-5 and TRBJ2-2; tentative D call: TRBD1 (5 bases). Between the trimmed V and J ends, which lost 5 bases and 0 bases, there was a span of 11 bases. The germline gives CDR1 SGHKS, CDR2 YYEKEE (reference sequence). The CDR3 loop spans 15 amino acids. CDR3 protein: CASSSDTANTGELFF. CDR3 nucleotide sequence: TGTGCCAGCAGTTCGGACACCGCGAACACCGGGGAGCTGTTTTTT.

The chain has TRBV3-1 and TRBJ2-2, with TRBD2 identical over 7 bases. The CDR3 length is 17 residues. The V gene's germline CDR1 is LGHDT and CDR2 YNNKEL (reference sequence). The trim removed 0 bases at V and 0 bases at J, leaving 4 bases unmatched. CDR3 in DNA: TGTGCCAGCAGCCAAGACCTCGGACTAGCGAACACCGGGGAGCTGTTTTTT. Translated, it gives CASSQDLGLANTGELFF.

This clonotype was counted between two and nine times. The J gene is TRBJ1-4, the V gene TRBV4-2; no clear D gene. The CDR3 consists of 16 residues. The germline V gene has CDR1 LGHNA and CDR2 YNFKEQ. V lost 0 bases and J lost 0, with 8 bases in between. The CDR3 protein is CASSQEAQPTNEKLFF. The CDR3 DNA sequence: TGTGCCAGCAGCCAAGAGGCGCAGCCAACTAATGAAAAACTGTTTTTT.

This clonotype was observed at least ten times. The junction differs from germline at one of its ends, possibly a read error. The genes are TRBV7-7 and TRBJ2-1, with 11 bases fitting TRBD1. The CDR3 covers 15 residues. Per germline, CDR1 SSHAT and CDR2 FNYEAQ (reference sequence). CDR3 region: CASSLDRGRVNEQFF. CDR3 DNA: TGTGCTAGCAGCCTGGACAGGGGGCGCGTCAATGAGCAGTTCTTC.

The V and J genes are TRBV2 and TRBJ2-1; 15 nucleotides line up with TRBD2. The germline CDR1 and CDR2 sequences are SNHLY and FYNNEI. V was clipped by 6 bases and J by 10 bases; unmatched bases: 13. This CDR3 has 17 amino acids. CDR3 in DNA: TGTGCCAGCAGCCTCCGAACGGGACTAGCGGGGGGTTGGGAGCAGTTCTTC. This sequence encodes CASSLRTGLAGGWEQFF.

This clonotype came up many times. The chain links TRBV7-6 to TRBJ2-3; 7 positions match TRBD1. Trimming took 5 bases from V and 2 from J; bases not matched to a gene: 7. Germline V gene sequence: CDR1 SGHVS, CDR2 FNYEAQ. The CDR3 is 15 amino acids. The CDR3, as DNA: TGTGCCAGCAGCCTCACAGGGGACCCCACAGATACGCAGTATTTT. It codes for CASSLTGDPTDTQYF. Together with reference TRBV7-6 and TRBJ2-3, the CDR3 gives the full variable domain: GAGVSQSPRYKVTKRGQDVALRCDPISGHVSLYWYRQALGQGPEFLTYFNYEAQQDKSGLPNDRFSAERPEGSISTLTIQRTEQRDSAMYRCASSLTGDPTDTQYFGPGTRLTVL.

Concerning this clonotype itself: At one of its ends the junction is not consistent with the germline gene, which may arise from a read error. J is TRBJ2-5 and V is TRBV27; 10 nucleotides align to TRBD1. The CDR3 spans 16 residues. The germline V gene encodes CDR1 MNHEY and CDR2 SMNVEV (reference sequence). The CDR3 loop is CTSRGTGAPLQETQYF. The CDR3 DNA reads TGTACCAGCCGTGGGACAGGGGCCCCTCTCCAAGAGACCCAGTACTTC.

CDR3 nucleotide sequence: TGTGCCAGCAGCCAGCGACAGGGACCCTATGGCTACACCTTC. Encoded protein: CASSQRQGPYGYTF. The chain recombines TRBV14 with TRBJ1-2; TRBD1 matches at 7 bases. V was clipped by 3 bases and J by 4 bases; unmatched bases: 5. Germline lookup yields CDR1 SGHDN and CDR2 FVKESK. The CDR3 totals 14 residues.

This clonotype has a handful of counts. The CDR3 nucleotides read TGTGCCAGCAGTCTCCCGGGGCAGGACACCATATATTTT. Its translation: CASSLPGQDTIYF. This chain connects TRBV28 to TRBJ1-3; a weak D match, TRBD1 (5 bases). The V gene lost 5 bases and the J gene lost 8 bases, with 13 bases spanning the gap. The CDR3 sequence is 13 residues long. Germline CDR1 and CDR2: MDHEN and SYDVKM.

Worth noting for this clonotype: Possible read error: a much larger clone is one base away. The rearrangement uses TRBV7-6 and TRBJ2-2; 7 nucleotides line up with TRBD1. The germline V gene has CDR1 SGHVS and CDR2 FNYEAQ. The CDR3 loop spans 15 amino acids. CDR3 DNA: TGTGCCCCCAGGACAGGAAATTCGAACATCGGGGAGCTGTTTTTT. This gives the protein CAPRTGNSNIGELFF.

This clonotype showed up just once. The chain links TRBV4-3 to TRBJ1-1, with D uncertain. Germline CDR1 is LGHNA and CDR2 is YSLEER. Trimming removed 0 bases from V and 4 bases from J, with 12 bases in between. This CDR3 has 15 amino acids. The CDR3 loop is CASSQDLWGSTEAFF. CDR3 DNA sequence: TGCGCCAGCAGCCAAGATCTCTGGGGTAGCACTGAAGCTTTCTTT.

The chain recombines TRBV25-1 with TRBJ1-2; TRBD1 is a possible D gene (6 bases). This CDR3 spans 12 amino acids. The ends were cut back, 4 bases at V and 7 bases at J, with 10 bases in the middle. Germline V lookup: CDR1 MGHDK, CDR2 SYGVNS. The CDR3 bases are TGTGCCAGCAGTGTACAGGGTGGTGGCTACACCTTC. It translates to CASSVQGGGYTF.

The chain is built from TRBV6-6 and TRBJ1-5; no clear D. The CDR3 has 13 amino acids. V lost 2 bases to trimming and J lost 7 bases, with 9 bases between them. The germline V gene has CDR1 MNHNY and CDR2 SVGAGI (reference sequence). CDR3 bases: TGTGCCAGCAGTTACACAGACCGGCAGCCCCAGCATTTT. Translation: CASSYTDRQPQHF.

This clonotype showed up many times. V and J are TRBV7-6 and TRBJ2-7; D remains ambiguous. This CDR3 comprises 12 residues. V was shortened by 1 base and J by 3 bases, with 4 bases between the two germline ends. CDR1 is SGHVS and CDR2 is FNYEAQ in the germline V gene. The CDR3 spells CASSLVGYEQYF. Written as DNA, the CDR3 is TGTGCCAGCAGCTTAGTCGGCTACGAGCAGTACTTC. Full variable domain (rest looked up from reference TRBV7-6 and TRBJ2-7): GAGVSQSPRYKVTKRGQDVALRCDPISGHVSLYWYRQALGQGPEFLTYFNYEAQQDKSGLPNDRFSAERPEGSISTLTIQRTEQRDSAMYRCASSLVGYEQYFGPGTRLTVT.

The rearrangement uses TRBV7-2 and TRBJ1-5; tentative D call: TRBD1 (5 bases). V was shortened by 5 bases and J by 0 bases, with 11 bases between the two germline ends. Germline assignment: CDR1 SGHTA and CDR2 FQGNSA. The CDR3 loop spans 15 amino acids. The CDR3 sequence is CASSGGPYSNQPQHF. The CDR3 DNA reads TGTGCCAGCAGCGGGGGACCTTATAGCAATCAGCCCCAGCATTTT.

This rearrangement joins TRBV23-1 to TRBJ2-5; a possible D gene is TRBD2 (5 bases). TRBV23-1 is an open reading frame whose function is uncertain. This CDR3 is built from 14 residues. V lost 7 bases to trimming and J lost 2 bases, with 14 bases between them. The CDR3 here is CASTLEDVQETQYF. The CDR3, as DNA: TGCGCCAGCACATTGGAGGACGTACAAGAGACCCAGTACTTC.

The rearrangement links TRBV20-1 to TRBJ2-5, with TRBD1 identical over 7 bases. Germline trimming cut 3 bases from V and 3 bases from J; bases unmatched to any gene: 7. The CDR3 extends over 14 amino acids. The germline gives CDR1 DFQATT, CDR2 SNEGSKA (reference sequence). CDR3 amino acids: CSASLPGTEETQYF. The CDR3 coding sequence is TGCAGTGCTAGTCTTCCCGGGACAGAAGAGACCCAGTACTTC.

This clonotype was seen at least ten times. This sequence joins TRBV7-2 and TRBJ2-7; 9 bases fit TRBD2. The CDR3 consists of 15 residues. Germline V gives CDR1 SGHTA, CDR2 FQGNSA. V gave up 4 bases and J gave up 0 bases; unmatched junction bases: 4. CDR3 DNA: TGTGCCAGCAGCTCCGAGCGGGGGGACTCCTACGAGCAGTACTTC. It codes for CASSSERGDSYEQYF.

This clonotype was observed a few times. The chain joins TRBV27 to TRBJ1-6, with a tentative D call TRBD1 (5 bases). Germline V gene lookup returns CDR1 MNHEY and CDR2 SMNVEV (reference sequence). The CDR3 has 15 amino acids. V lost 5 bases, J lost 7 bases, and 15 bases lay in between. CDR3 amino acids: CASSQTGTINSPLHF. In nucleotides, the CDR3 is TGTGCCAGCAGTCAAACCGGGACGATCAATTCACCCCTCCACTTT.

Many counts were recorded for this clonotype. The chain carries TRBV5-6 and TRBJ2-5; TRBD2 is a possible D gene (5 bases). V lost 1 base and J lost 5, with 12 bases in between. There are 14 residues in the CDR3. Germline V lookup: CDR1 SGHDT, CDR2 YYEEEE. In DNA form, the CDR3 reads TGTGCCAGCAGCTTGAACTCACCGGGGGAGACCCAGTACTTC. Translation gives CASSLNSPGETQYF.

The table lists this clonotype with many counts. The V call is TRBV12-3 or TRBV12-4, the J call TRBJ2-7, with a tentative D call TRBD1 (6 bases). The ends were cut back, 6 bases at V and 6 bases at J, with 12 bases in the middle. The CDR3 extends over 12 amino acids. The CDR3: CASSTGNSEQYV. In DNA, the CDR3 is TGTGCCAGCAGCACAGGGAACTCCGAGCAGTACGTC.

This clonotype has just a few counts. The V call is TRBV4-1, the J call TRBJ2-1; the match to TRBD2 covers 7 bases. Trimming cost V 0 bases and J 5 bases; bases outside gene matches: 7. The CDR3 has 16 residues. Germline loops: CDR1 MGHRA, CDR2 YSYEKL. The CDR3 region has the DNA TGCGCCAGCAGCCAAGAGGCAGCGGGGTCCAACAATGAGCAGTTCTTC. It translates to CASSQEAAGSNNEQFF.

The chain couples TRBV20-1 to TRBJ2-7, with D possibly matching TRBD1 (5 bases). There are 13 residues in the CDR3. Germline CDR1 is DFQATT and CDR2 is SNEGSKA (reference sequence). V was trimmed by 0 bases and J by 3 bases, leaving 9 bases between them. The CDR3 protein is CSARDIQVYEQYF. For the CDR3, the DNA is TGCAGTGCTAGAGATATACAGGTCTACGAGCAGTACTTC.

This clonotype was counted many times. This sequence joins TRBV27 and TRBJ1-5, with a weak D call TRBD1 (5 bases). Trimming took off 6 bases at V and 0 bases at J, with 18 bases between the two ends. Germline CDR1 reads MNHEY; CDR2 reads SMNVEV (reference sequence). There are 17 residues in the CDR3. The CDR3: CASRLIGTGHSNQPQHF. CDR3 in DNA: TGTGCCAGCAGACTTATAGGGACGGGCCATAGCAATCAGCCCCAGCATTTT.